The sequence of this T cell receptor beta chain was determined in a study of somatic mutations in cytotoxic T cells in rheumatoid arthritis. Sequenced by immunoSEQ multiplex PCR; TCRdb stores in-frame clones only, minus some. The sample holds tens of thousands of clones, about 87% seen once. As for this clone: Its antigen remains unidentified.

Findings and limits, study-wide: With some 62 patients examined, roughly eight had a largest CD8+ clone exceeding 20% of CD8+ cells. Antigenic targets recognized by the expanded CD8+ clones remained undetermined.

Sequencing input: CD8+ T cells sorted from blood. The origin of this receptor is an adult with rheumatoid arthritis.

CDR3 loop: CASSLGDRGPNEQFF. The CDR3 DNA sequence: TGTGCCAGCAGCCTAGGGGACAGGGGGCCCAATGAGCAGTTCTTC. The chain links TRBV7-7 to TRBJ2-1, with 12 bases aligning to TRBD1. The length of the CDR3 is 15 residues. Trimming cost V 5 bases and J 6 bases; bases outside gene matches: 5. Germline V CDR1 and CDR2: SSHAT, FNYEAQ (reference sequence).